This TCR beta chain was found in a study of T cells in Graves' hyperthyroidism and ophthalmopathy. Using RNA transcripts as the source, TCR beta CDR3 regions were amplified. Carried out on the TCR CDR3, a first-round RT-PCR used the HTBI primer set. MiXCR, run by TCRdb on the multiplex PCR reads, gives a single entry per CDR3 protein. This table has fewer than 350,000 distinct CDR3 sequences, about an eighth appearing once. Participants, patients aged 18 to 65, had newly diagnosed hyperthyroidism with a duration under 2 months. Fresh 10 ml peripheral blood yielded PBMCs. This clonotype occurred many times. Germline V gene data show CDR1 as MDHEN and CDR2 as SYDVKM. V lost 6 bases and J lost 2, with 10 bases in between. The CDR3 loop spans 13 amino acids.

The sequenced material came from blood. The chain uses TRBV28 and TRBJ1-2; D might be TRBD1 (5 bases). This clonotype was sampled from a woman in her 30s with Graves' hyperthyroidism that later progressed to Graves' ophthalmopathy. CDR3 sequence: CASSLGANYGYTF. DNA for the CDR3: TGTGCCAGCAGCCTCGGGGCCAACTATGGCTACACCTTC.